This TCR beta chain was profiled in a study of early T cells in non-severe SARS-CoV-2 infection. Background on the study: Chains stayed unpaired after sequencing of bulk RNA from unsorted whole blood. Whole-study results and caveats: Sequences matched to VDJdb favored anti-spike CD8 responses, while private and CD4 specificities were missed.

Individual cDNA molecules were tagged with unique molecular identifiers, the study reported. TCRdb reprocessed the 5' RACE reads via MiXCR and lists one record per CDR3 protein. The repertoire holds 85,000 to 100,000 distinct CDR3 sequences, with approximately 16% as singletons. This CDR3 has 14 amino acids. Germline CDR1 is MNHEY and CDR2 is SVGAGI. Trimming left V 6 bases short and J 5 bases short, with 17 bases between. The sample holds many counts of this clonotype. Antigen specificity is unknown. The sample in question was whole blood, obtained at baseline. This clonotype was sampled from an adult who was a healthcare worker with PCR-confirmed SARS-CoV-2 infection or an uninfected control (not recorded which). The V gene is TRBV6-5, the J gene TRBJ2-7; the D is unclear. The CDR3 reads CASRTLMGTDEQYF. The CDR3 nucleotides are TGTGCCAGCAGGACCCTGATGGGTACGGACGAGCAGTACTTC.